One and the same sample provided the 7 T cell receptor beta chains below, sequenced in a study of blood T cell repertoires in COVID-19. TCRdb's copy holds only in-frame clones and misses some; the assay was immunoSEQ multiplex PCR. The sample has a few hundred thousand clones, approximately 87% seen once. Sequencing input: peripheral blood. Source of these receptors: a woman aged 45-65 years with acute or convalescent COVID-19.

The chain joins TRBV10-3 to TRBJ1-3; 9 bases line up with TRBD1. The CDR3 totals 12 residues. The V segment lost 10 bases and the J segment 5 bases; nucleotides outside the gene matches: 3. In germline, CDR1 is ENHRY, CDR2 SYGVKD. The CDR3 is CATGQGRNTIYF. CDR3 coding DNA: TGTGCCACCGGACAGGGGAGAAACACCATATATTTT.

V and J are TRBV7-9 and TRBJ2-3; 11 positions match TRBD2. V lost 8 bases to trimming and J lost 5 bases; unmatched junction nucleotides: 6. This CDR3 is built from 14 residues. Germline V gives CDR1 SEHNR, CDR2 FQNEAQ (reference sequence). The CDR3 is CASGWTSGLDTQYF. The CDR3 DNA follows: TGTGCCAGCGGGTGGACTAGCGGGTTAGATACGCAGTATTTT.

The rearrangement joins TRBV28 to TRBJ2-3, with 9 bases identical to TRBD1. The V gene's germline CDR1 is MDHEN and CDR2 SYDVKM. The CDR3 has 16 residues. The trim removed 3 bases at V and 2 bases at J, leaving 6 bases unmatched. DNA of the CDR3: TGTGCCAGCAGTTTCCCGGGACAGGGATCCACAGATACGCAGTATTTT. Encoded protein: CASSFPGQGSTDTQYF.

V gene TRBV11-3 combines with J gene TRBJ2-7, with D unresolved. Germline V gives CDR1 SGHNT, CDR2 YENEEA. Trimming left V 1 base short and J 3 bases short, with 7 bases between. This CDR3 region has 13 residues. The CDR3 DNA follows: TGTGCCAGCAGCTTAGCCCCCGGCTACGAGCAGTACTTC. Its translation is CASSLAPGYEQYF.

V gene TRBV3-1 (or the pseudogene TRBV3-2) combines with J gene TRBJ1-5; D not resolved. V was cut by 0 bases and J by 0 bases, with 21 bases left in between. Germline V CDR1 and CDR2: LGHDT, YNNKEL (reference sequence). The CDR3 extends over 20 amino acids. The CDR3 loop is CASSQDSPLAARFSNQPQHF. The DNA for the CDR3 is TGTGCCAGCAGCCAAGATTCCCCCCTCGCAGCTAGATTTAGCAATCAGCCCCAGCATTTT.

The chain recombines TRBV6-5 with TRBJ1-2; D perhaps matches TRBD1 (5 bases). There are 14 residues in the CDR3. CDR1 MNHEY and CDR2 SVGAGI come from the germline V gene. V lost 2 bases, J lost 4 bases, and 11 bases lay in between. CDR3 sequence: CASSYRRVLYGYTF. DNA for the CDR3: TGTGCCAGCAGTTACCGCAGGGTGCTCTATGGCTACACCTTC.

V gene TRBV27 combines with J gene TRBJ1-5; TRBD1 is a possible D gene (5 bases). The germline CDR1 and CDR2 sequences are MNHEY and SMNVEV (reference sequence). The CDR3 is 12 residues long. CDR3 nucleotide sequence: TGTGCTGTAGGGGTTTTCGGACAGCCCCAGCATTTT. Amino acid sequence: CAVGVFGQPQHF.